These 28 T cell receptor beta chains share one sample of origin, sequenced in a study of blood T cell repertoires in COVID-19. Produced via immunoSEQ multiplex PCR; TCRdb's table is partial and in-frame only. The sample lists 150,000 to 190,000 clones, more than 75% occurring once. Input material: peripheral blood. These receptors all stem from a woman between 55 and 75 years old with COVID-19, enrolled during active disease.

This rearrangement joins TRBV5-1 to TRBJ2-3, with TRBD2 as a possible D gene (5 bases). The germline gives CDR1 SGHRS, CDR2 YFSETQ. This CDR3 spans 16 amino acids. V lost 0 bases and J lost 5, with 16 bases in between. The CDR3 DNA is TGCGCCAGCAGCTTGGATGAAGGGTTCGGGGTAGATACGCAGTATTTT. Its protein is CASSLDEGFGVDTQYF.

The chain links TRBV18 to TRBJ2-2, with TRBD2 identical over 10 bases. Germline CDR1 KGHSH, CDR2 LQKENI. The CDR3 is made up of 15 amino acids. V gave up 1 base and J gave up 9 bases; unmatched junction bases: 5. The CDR3 protein is CASSPLASGSWELFF. The CDR3 coding sequence is TGTGCCAGCTCACCACTCGCTAGCGGGAGCTGGGAGCTGTTTTTT.

The chain combines TRBV19 with TRBJ1-2; 10 nucleotides align to TRBD1. The germline V gene encodes CDR1 LNHDA and CDR2 SQIVND (reference sequence). The CDR3 totals 15 residues. J lost 4 bases, V lost 9 bases, and 11 bases had no gene match. The CDR3 sequence is CASQGQGLRSYGYTF. DNA of the CDR3: TGTGCCAGCCAGGGACAGGGGTTAAGAAGCTATGGCTACACCTTC.

The chain joins TRBV24-1 to TRBJ2-1; TRBD1 matches 8 bases. Unmatched junction bases numbered 7, after V lost 3 bases and J lost 4 bases. CDR3 length equals 16 residues. Per germline, CDR1 KGHDR and CDR2 SFDVKD. The CDR3 sequence: CATSDPTGAKYNEQFF. The CDR3 coding sequence is TGTGCCACCAGTGATCCGACAGGGGCGAAATACAATGAGCAGTTCTTC.

This clone appeared once. This chain joins TRBV19 and TRBJ2-1, with 7 bases matching TRBD1. Per the germline V gene, CDR1 is LNHDA and CDR2 is SQIVND (reference sequence). CDR3 length: 15 residues. Trimming removed 5 bases from V and 0 bases from J; junction bases left unmatched: 4. The CDR3: CASSSRQGSYNEQFF. The CDR3 DNA reads TGTGCCAGTAGTTCCCGACAGGGCTCCTACAATGAGCAGTTCTTC.

This sequence joins TRBV2 and TRBJ1-2; TRBD1 matches 7 bases. This CDR3 region has 15 residues. Germline CDR1 reads SNHLY; CDR2 reads FYNNEI. With V trimmed by 4 bases and J by 2 bases, 7 bases remained unmatched. The CDR3 is CASSGQGMRNYGYTF. CDR3 bases: TGTGCCAGCAGTGGACAGGGCATGAGAAACTATGGCTACACCTTC. The full variable domain, in which reference TRBV2 and TRBJ1-2 provide the parts outside the CDR3, is EPEVTQTPSHQVTQMGQEVILRCVPISNHLYFYWYRQILGQKVEFLVSFYNNEISEKSEIFDDQFSVERPDGSNFTLKIRSTKLEDSAMYFCASSGQGMRNYGYTFGSGTRLTVV.

The rearrangement joins TRBV2 to TRBJ2-7; D gene uncertain. This CDR3 is 12 amino acids long. Germline loops: CDR1 SNHLY, CDR2 FYNNEI. Between the trimmed V and J ends, which lost 6 bases and 4 bases, there was a span of 10 bases. CDR3 loop: CASRRLEYEQYF. In DNA, the CDR3 is TGTGCCAGCAGGCGACTTGAATACGAGCAGTACTTC.

The chain has TRBV4-1 and TRBJ1-6; D gene unclear. Per the germline V gene, CDR1 is MGHRA and CDR2 is YSYEKL. The CDR3 spans 14 residues. V lost 4 bases and J lost 11, with 15 bases in between. The CDR3 loop is CASSRKFEYPPLHF. Written as DNA, the CDR3 is TGCGCCAGCAGCCGAAAATTTGAGTATCCACCCCTCCACTTT.

V and J are TRBV30 and TRBJ1-1; 10 bases align to TRBD1. After removal of 2 bases from V and 11 bases from J, the junction contained 11 bases not matched to a gene. CDR1 is GTSNPN, CDR2 SVGIG, per germline (reference sequence). This CDR3 contains 14 residues. The CDR3 loop reads CAWSPMTGGASAFF. The CDR3 DNA follows: TGTGCCTGGAGTCCTATGACAGGGGGCGCGTCGGCTTTCTTT.

This clone was recorded only once. This sequence joins TRBV6-5 and TRBJ1-1; 7 nucleotides agree with TRBD1. The J segment lost 2 bases and the V segment lost 7 bases, leaving 7 bases of the junction unmatched. CDR3 length: 14 amino acids. In germline, CDR1 is MNHEY, CDR2 SVGAGI. The CDR3 reads CASILGQSNTEAFF. The CDR3 bases are TGTGCCAGCATTCTGGGACAGAGTAACACTGAAGCTTTCTTT.

The genes are TRBV3-1 (or the pseudogene TRBV3-2) and TRBJ1-1; perhaps TRBD1 as D (6 bases). This CDR3 region has 15 residues. In germline, CDR1 is LGHDT, CDR2 YNNKEL (reference sequence). V lost 4 bases, J lost 4 bases, and 16 bases lay in between. Here the CDR3 DNA reads TGTGCCAGCAGCCGCCCGTATACAGGGCGCACTGAAGCTTTCTTT. This codes for CASSRPYTGRTEAFF.

V gene TRBV5-1 combines with J gene TRBJ2-3; 11 nucleotides agree with TRBD1. The germline gives CDR1 SGHRS, CDR2 YFSETQ. The CDR3 is 15 residues long. The J segment lost 3 bases and the V segment lost 4 bases, leaving 4 bases of the junction unmatched. CDR3 loop: CASSPRDRGTDTQYF. The CDR3 DNA reads as TGCGCCAGCAGCCCCCGGGACAGGGGGACAGATACGCAGTATTTT.

This chain joins TRBV6-4 and TRBJ1-1, with D hard to call. The length of the CDR3 is 13 residues. Germline V gives CDR1 MRHNA, CDR2 SNTAGT. V was shortened by 4 bases and J by 5 bases, with 11 bases between the two germline ends. The CDR3 region is CASSVKAGTEAFF. CDR3 coding DNA: TGTGCCAGCAGTGTTAAAGCGGGGACTGAAGCTTTCTTT.

V and J are TRBV9 and TRBJ2-2; D gene ambiguous. V was shortened by 2 bases and J by 1 base, with 12 bases between the two germline ends. CDR3 size: 16 residues. Germline V lookup: CDR1 SGDLS, CDR2 YYNGEE. The chain's CDR3 is CASSVMTSLNTGELFF. The CDR3 nucleotides read TGTGCCAGCAGCGTGATGACAAGTTTGAACACCGGGGAGCTGTTTTTT. Complete variable domain (other parts from reference TRBV9 and TRBJ2-2): DSGVTQTPKHLITATGQRVTLRCSPRSGDLSVYWYQQSLDQGLQFLIQYYNGEERAKGNILERFSAQQFPDLHSELNLSSLELGDSALYFCASSVMTSLNTGELFFGEGSRLTVL.

V is TRBV28 and J is TRBJ2-4; the D gene is possibly TRBD2 (6 bases). Trimming took 3 bases from V and 6 from J, leaving 15 bases between them. CDR1 is MDHEN and CDR2 is SYDVKM in the germline V gene. The CDR3 extends over 15 amino acids. The CDR3 DNA reads TGTGCCAGCAGTTTCAGTCGGACTAAACGAAACATTCAGTACTTC. It translates to CASSFSRTKRNIQYF.

The rearrangement joins TRBV5-4 to TRBJ2-5; D not certain. Trimming stripped 1 base from V and 2 bases from J, with 9 bases between. Per the germline V gene, CDR1 is SGHNT and CDR2 is YYREEE (reference sequence). The CDR3 consists of 14 residues. CDR3 residues: CASSLSSRQETQYF. For the CDR3, the DNA is TGTGCCAGCAGCTTGTCCAGCAGGCAAGAGACCCAGTACTTC. The complete variable domain, with remaining parts taken from reference TRBV5-4 and TRBJ2-5, reads ETGVTQSPTHLIKTRGQQVTLRCSSQSGHNTVSWYQQALGQGPQFIFQYYREEENGRGNFPPRFSGLQFPNYSSELNVNALELDDSALYLCASSLSSRQETQYFGPGTRLLVL.

This sequence joins TRBV5-8 and TRBJ1-1; tentatively, D is TRBD1 (5 bases). This CDR3 spans 16 amino acids. Trimming removed 1 base at V and 0 bases at J, with 13 bases between. Germline CDR1 SGHTS, CDR2 YDEGEE. CDR3 sequence (DNA): TGTGCCAGCAGCTTGATGCGTGGCAGGGTGAACACTGAAGCTTTCTTT. Translated: CASSLMRGRVNTEAFF.

There are a few counts of this clone. The chain combines TRBV18 with TRBJ2-5, with a tentative D call TRBD1 (5 bases). With 2 bases removed from V and 4 bases from J, the gap between germline ends came to 14 bases. This CDR3 comprises 15 residues. The germline gives CDR1 KGHSH, CDR2 LQKENI. The CDR3 DNA reads TGTGCCAGCTCACCAGCCCAGGGCAGGCGAGAGACCCAGTACTTC. This sequence encodes CASSPAQGRRETQYF.

CDR3 nucleotide sequence: TGCGCCAGCAGCCGGAATCAGGGGGCAGAATATGGCTACACCTTC. Amino acids: CASSRNQGAEYGYTF. This chain joins TRBV4-1 and TRBJ1-2; the match to TRBD1 covers 8 bases. Germline V gene lookup returns CDR1 MGHRA and CDR2 YSYEKL. V shed 4 bases and J 5 bases; nucleotides not matched to a gene: 9. This CDR3 is 15 amino acids long.

The V and J genes are TRBV9 and TRBJ1-1; tentatively, D is TRBD1 (5 bases). Germline values: CDR1 SGDLS, CDR2 YYNGEE. V was trimmed by 0 bases and J by 6 bases, leaving 9 bases between them. The CDR3 covers 13 residues. The CDR3 nucleotides read TGTGCCAGCAGCGTAGAAGGGGTTGCTGAAGCTTTCTTT. Translation gives CASSVEGVAEAFF. The variable domain in full, completed from reference TRBV9 and TRBJ1-1, reads DSGVTQTPKHLITATGQRVTLRCSPRSGDLSVYWYQQSLDQGLQFLIQYYNGEERAKGNILERFSAQQFPDLHSELNLSSLELGDSALYFCASSVEGVAEAFFGQGTRLTVV.

The chain couples TRBV9 to TRBJ1-5; D gene unclear. The CDR3 has 15 amino acids. Trimming took 0 bases from V and 7 from J, leaving 14 bases between them. In germline, CDR1 is SGDLS, CDR2 YYNGEE. The CDR3 nucleotides read TGTGCCAGCAGCGTAGGAGAGGGAAGAGGGCAGCCCCAGCATTTT. This encodes CASSVGEGRGQPQHF.

The chain couples TRBV18 to TRBJ1-4; TRBD1 matches at 7 bases. CDR3 length equals 16 residues. Trimming cost V 6 bases and J 2 bases; bases outside gene matches: 9. Germline V gene sequence: CDR1 KGHSH, CDR2 LQKENI. The DNA of the CDR3 is TGTGCCAGCTCGGCACAGGGGCCTACGACTAATGAAAAACTGTTTTTT. Amino acid sequence: CASSAQGPTTNEKLFF. Full variable domain (missing parts from reference TRBV18 and TRBJ1-4): NAGVMQNPRHLVRRRGQEARLRCSPMKGHSHVYWYRQLPEEGLKFMVYLQKENIIDESGMPKERFSAEFPKEGPSILRIQQVVRGDSAAYFCASSAQGPTTNEKLFFGSGTQLSVL.

The V and J genes are TRBV6-6 and TRBJ1-4; unclear D gene. Germline lookup yields CDR1 MNHNY and CDR2 SVGAGI (reference sequence). This CDR3 has 11 amino acids. The ends were cut back, 7 bases at V and 7 bases at J, with 7 bases in the middle. CDR3 nucleotide sequence: TGTGCCAGCACCCACGGTGAAAAACTGTTTTTT. Translation: CASTHGEKLFF.

The chain employs TRBV6-6 and TRBJ1-2, with D uncertain. Trimming stripped 6 bases from V and 8 bases from J, with 16 bases between. The CDR3 totals 13 residues. The germline gives CDR1 MNHNY, CDR2 SVGAGI (reference sequence). The CDR3 reads CASRRDGNGGYTF. In DNA form, the CDR3 reads TGTGCCAGCAGACGAGACGGAAACGGGGGCTACACCTTC.

V is TRBV3-1 (or the pseudogene TRBV3-2) and J is TRBJ1-5; perhaps TRBD1 as D (5 bases). V lost 4 bases and J lost 6, with 16 bases in between. This CDR3 has 15 amino acids. CDR1 is LGHDT, CDR2 YNNKEL, per germline (reference sequence). CDR3 region: CASSRNGGGFQPQHF. DNA for the CDR3: TGTGCCAGCAGCCGCAACGGGGGGGGATTTCAGCCCCAGCATTTT.

This chain uses TRBV18 with TRBJ2-1; D is uncertain. CDR1 and CDR2 from the germline V gene are KGHSH and LQKENI. The V gene lost 3 bases and the J gene lost 8 bases, with 11 bases spanning the gap. The CDR3 sequence is 13 residues long. CDR3 DNA sequence: TGTGCCAGCTCACCCTCCGTCCCCGATGAGCAGTTCTTC. Translation gives CASSPSVPDEQFF. Full variable domain (rest looked up from reference TRBV18 and TRBJ2-1): NAGVMQNPRHLVRRRGQEARLRCSPMKGHSHVYWYRQLPEEGLKFMVYLQKENIIDESGMPKERFSAEFPKEGPSILRIQQVVRGDSAAYFCASSPSVPDEQFFGPGTRLTVL.

This clone was observed a handful of times. The rearrangement joins TRBV18 to TRBJ2-5; TRBD2 might be the D (7 bases). Germline CDR1 is KGHSH and CDR2 is LQKENI. V dropped 2 bases and J dropped 5 bases, with 12 bases sitting between them. CDR3 size: 14 residues. This CDR3 reads CASSPDGGPETQYF. The CDR3 DNA follows: TGTGCCAGCTCACCAGACGGGGGGCCGGAGACCCAGTACTTC.

V and J are TRBV7-8 and TRBJ2-2, with TRBD1 matching over 7 bases. Trimming at V came to 6 bases and at J to 4 bases, leaving 8 bases not matched to a gene. Looked up from germline, CDR1 is SGHVS and CDR2 is FQNEAQ. CDR3 size: 15 residues. The CDR3 is CASRPTGARTGELFF. In nucleotides, the CDR3 is TGTGCCAGCAGACCAACAGGGGCCCGCACCGGGGAGCTGTTTTTT.